This T cell receptor beta chain originates from a study of T cells in Graves' hyperthyroidism and ophthalmopathy. This CDR3 has 14 amino acids. CDR1 is MNHEY and CDR2 is SVGAGI in the germline V gene. The V and J ends lost 4 bases and 3 bases respectively, with 13 bases between them. The TCR beta CDR3 regions underwent amplification using RNA transcripts as the source. The HTBI primer set drove a first-round RT-PCR of the TCR CDR3. TCRdb called the multiplex PCR reads again in MiXCR, with one record for every CDR3 protein. The sample lists more than 95,000 distinct CDR3 sequences, approximately 48% occurring once. Patients were excluded for uncontrolled infection, other autoimmune disease, pregnancy or lactation. This clonotype was counted ten times or more.

The rearrangement links TRBV6-5 to TRBJ2-7; perhaps TRBD1 as D (6 bases). This clonotype originated in a man in his forties with Graves' hyperthyroidism. Sequencing input: blood. The CDR3 DNA is TGTGCCAGCAGTTTAAAACCGGGACACTACGAGCAGTACTTC. Its protein is CASSLKPGHYEQYF.